These 11 T cell receptor beta chains came from one sample sequenced in a study of cytomegalovirus exposure and HLA in healthy donors listed by TCRdb under 2017. The library was generated by the immunoSEQ multiplex PCR assay. Imported from immuneACCESS, the table was reduced by TCRdb to in-frame sequences with V and J called. These copies leave out some clones; in studies compared against another copy, an unresolved V gene accounts for under half, and the cause of the remainder is not known. Counted in this sample were approximately 240,000 clones; under 95% of them appeared once. Together, the top ten hold more than 1% of the sample. Sample: PBMCs. The receptors shown here come from a woman younger than 35 in good health and CMV-seronegative.

The CDR3 loop reads CAWSVLVDTQYF. Here the CDR3 DNA reads TGTGCCTGGTCCGTACTGGTGGATACGCAGTATTTT. The V gene is TRBV30, the J gene TRBJ2-3, with D hard to call. V lost 5 bases to trimming and J lost 6 bases, with 12 bases between them. Per the germline V gene, CDR1 is GTSNPN and CDR2 is SVGIG (reference sequence). The CDR3 contains 12 residues.

This chain connects TRBV5-4 to TRBJ2-7, with 7 positions matching TRBD2. Germline CDR1 reads SGHNT; CDR2 reads YYREEE (reference sequence). This CDR3 contains 15 residues. After removal of 0 bases from V and 0 bases from J, the junction contained 3 bases not matched to a gene. CDR3 loop: CASSLGGGSSYEQYF. The CDR3 DNA is TGTGCCAGCAGCTTGGGTGGCGGGAGCTCCTACGAGCAGTACTTC.

The chain is built from TRBV27 and TRBJ1-4; D not resolved. Germline values: CDR1 MNHEY, CDR2 SMNVEV (reference sequence). This CDR3 is built from 14 residues. Between the trimmed V and J ends, which lost 7 bases and 0 bases, there was a span of 9 bases. DNA for the CDR3: TGTGCCAGCAAACAGCTCCCAACTAATGAAAAACTGTTTTTT. This encodes CASKQLPTNEKLFF. Looking up the rest from reference TRBV27 and TRBJ1-4 gives the full variable domain: EAQVTQNPRYLITVTGKKLTVTCSQNMNHEYMSWYRQDPGLGLRQIYYSMNVEVTDKGDVPEGYKVSRKEKRNFPLILESPSPNQTSLYFCASKQLPTNEKLFFGSGTQLSVL.

J is TRBJ2-3 and V is TRBV5-1, with 9 nucleotides matching TRBD2. The CDR3 spans 16 residues. From germline, CDR1 is SGHRS and CDR2 YFSETQ. With 5 bases clipped from V and 5 bases from J, the junction kept 12 bases outside the gene matches. CDR3 DNA: TGCGCCAGCAGGCCGGGACTAGCTATTCGACAAGATACGCAGTATTTT. Translating gives CASRPGLAIRQDTQYF. The full variable domain, with the rest looked up from reference TRBV5-1 and TRBJ2-3, is KAGVTQTPRYLIKTRGQQVTLSCSPISGHRSVSWYQQTPGQGLQFLFEYFSETQRNKGNFPGRFSGRQFSNSRSEMNVSTLELGDSALYLCASRPGLAIRQDTQYFGPGTRLTVL.

CDR3 amino acids: CASSGGVGFYNSPLHF. DNA for the CDR3: TGTGCCAGCAGTGGGGGGGTAGGATTCTATAATTCACCCCTCCACTTT. The rearrangement joins TRBV28 to TRBJ1-6; D might be TRBD1 (5 bases). The CDR3 consists of 16 residues. V lost 5 bases, J lost 3 bases, and 14 bases lay in between. Germline V gives CDR1 MDHEN, CDR2 SYDVKM.

The chain joins TRBV23-1 to TRBJ2-1; D remains unclear. TRBV23-1 carries the ORF label, with uncertain function. The CDR3 covers 16 residues. The ends were cut back, 6 bases at V and 0 bases at J, with 15 bases in the middle. In DNA, the CDR3 is TGCGCCAGCAGACAAACACCTTCTTGCTCCTACAATGAGCAGTTCTTC. It yields the protein CASRQTPSCSYNEQFF.

The V gene is TRBV15, the J gene TRBJ1-5, with 7 bases identical to TRBD1. The V gene's germline CDR1 is LNHNV and CDR2 YYDKDF (reference sequence). With V trimmed by 0 bases and J by 0 bases, 5 bases remained unmatched. This CDR3 has 17 amino acids. The CDR3 DNA follows: TGTGCCACCAGCAGAGATCGTCCAGGGGGTAGCAATCAGCCCCAGCATTTT. Translating it yields CATSRDRPGGSNQPQHF.

The chain is built from TRBV5-1 and TRBJ2-5; 8 bases match TRBD1. The germline gives CDR1 SGHRS, CDR2 YFSETQ. V was pared by 0 bases and J by 2 bases, with 0 bases of the junction left unmatched. The CDR3 covers 14 residues. Here the CDR3 reads CASSLGQGQETQYF. The CDR3 DNA sequence: TGCGCCAGCAGCTTGGGACAGGGGCAAGAGACCCAGTACTTC.

V usage is TRBV6-5 and J usage is TRBJ1-2, with a possible D match to TRBD1 (5 bases). CDR1 and CDR2 from the germline V gene are MNHEY and SVGAGI. V lost 6 bases and J lost 3, with 17 bases in between. This CDR3 is 15 amino acids long. This CDR3 reads CASSPSLGRDYGYTF. The DNA of the CDR3 is TGTGCCAGCAGCCCCTCACTGGGGCGAGACTATGGCTACACCTTC.

The V call is TRBV4-2, the J call TRBJ2-1, with TRBD2 matching 11 bases. Germline V CDR1 and CDR2: LGHNA, YNFKEQ. The CDR3 length is 17 residues. V gave up 0 bases and J gave up 10 bases; unmatched junction bases: 11. This CDR3 reads CASSQDWRLAGGGEQFF. For the CDR3, the DNA is TGTGCCAGCAGCCAAGATTGGCGCTTAGCGGGAGGGGGGGAGCAGTTCTTC.

The chain uses TRBV4-1 and TRBJ1-1, with 8 nucleotides matching TRBD1. The CDR3 totals 16 residues. Germline lookup yields CDR1 MGHRA and CDR2 YSYEKL. With 5 bases clipped from V and 1 base from J, the junction kept 9 bases outside the gene matches. CDR3 sequence reads: CASSSIGDRRNTEAFF. The CDR3 bases are TGCGCCAGCAGCTCAATTGGGGACAGGCGGAACACTGAAGCTTTCTTT.